These 9 T cell receptor beta chains came from one sample sequenced in a study of shared clonotypes between healthy human individuals. Libraries were prepared by immunoSEQ multiplex PCR; TCRdb keeps only in-frame clonotypes and omits some of them. The sample lists roughly 450,000 clones, 79% occurring once. Sequencing was carried out using PBMCs. The receptor set was obtained from a woman in her thirties or forties in good health. Some clones in this sample may be carry-over from other donors' samples.

The chain recombines TRBV18 with TRBJ1-3; 7 positions agree with TRBD1. The germline V gene encodes CDR1 KGHSH and CDR2 LQKENI. V shed 3 bases and J 2 bases; nucleotides not matched to a gene: 1. The CDR3 runs to 14 residues. The CDR3 DNA reads as TGTGCCAGCTCACCCACAGGGGCTGGAAACACCATATATTTT. Amino acid sequence: CASSPTGAGNTIYF.

The chain is built from TRBV5-1 and TRBJ2-3; 10 nucleotides align to TRBD1. Trimming removed 3 bases from V and 4 bases from J; junction bases left unmatched: 11. This CDR3 comprises 17 residues. The germline gives CDR1 SGHRS, CDR2 YFSETQ. The CDR3 DNA is TGCGCCAGCAGCTCAAATCCGACAGGGGGCAACGCAGATACGCAGTATTTT. Amino acid sequence: CASSSNPTGGNADTQYF.

Concerning this clone itself: Other DNA sequences within the sample encode an identical CDR3. V usage is TRBV28 and J usage is TRBJ2-7; D is ambiguous. Looked up from germline, CDR1 is MDHEN and CDR2 is SYDVKM. This CDR3 comprises 13 residues. The ends were cut back, 3 bases at V and 1 base at J, with 7 bases in the middle. In DNA form, the CDR3 reads TGTGCCAGCAGTTTCTTAGGTTCCTACGAGCAGTACTTC. Residues: CASSFLGSYEQYF.

The chain uses TRBV6-5 and TRBJ1-4; D is unclear. The CDR3 totals 15 residues. Per the germline V gene, CDR1 is MNHEY and CDR2 is SVGAGI. Trimming shortened V by 0 bases and J by 8 bases, and 13 bases separated the two germline ends. The DNA of the CDR3 is TGTGCCAGCAGTTACTCTGGGCCCCGGTCGGAAAAACTGTTTTTT. Translating it yields CASSYSGPRSEKLFF.

V and J are TRBV5-1 and TRBJ1-3; possible D gene TRBD1, 5 bases. Germline values: CDR1 SGHRS, CDR2 YFSETQ. Trimming left V 4 bases short and J 5 bases short, with 16 bases between. The length of the CDR3 is 15 residues. In DNA form, the CDR3 reads TGCGCCAGCAGCCCCAACGGGCGGGGCCGAAACACCATATATTTT. Its translation: CASSPNGRGRNTIYF.

This sequence joins TRBV5-1 and TRBJ2-4; D might be TRBD2 (5 bases). The ends were cut back, 0 bases at V and 8 bases at J, with 12 bases in the middle. Germline assignment: CDR1 SGHRS and CDR2 YFSETQ. The CDR3 totals 14 residues. This CDR3 is CASSLAASTDIQYF. In DNA form, the CDR3 reads TGCGCCAGCAGCTTGGCTGCTAGCACGGACATTCAGTACTTC.

This clone has only one observation. The chain combines TRBV28 with TRBJ1-1; TRBD1 matches 8 bases. Germline V CDR1 and CDR2: MDHEN, SYDVKM. With 2 bases clipped from V and 11 bases from J, the junction kept 7 bases outside the gene matches. The CDR3 runs 13 residues. CDR3 coding DNA: TGTGCCAGCAGTTTAAGGGACAGGCGGGTCGCTTTCTTT. Its translation: CASSLRDRRVAFF.

V gene TRBV5-4 combines with J gene TRBJ2-1; 7 bases agree with TRBD2. The CDR3 length is 15 residues. Trimming at V came to 2 bases and at J to 7 bases, leaving 9 bases not matched to a gene. CDR1 and CDR2 (germline): SGHNT, YYREEE (reference sequence). DNA of the CDR3: TGTGCCAGCAGCTTAAAAAACGAGGGAGGGAATGAGCAGTTCTTC. Encoded protein: CASSLKNEGGNEQFF.

This clone appeared once. The chain employs TRBV28 and TRBJ2-1, with unresolved D. The CDR3 sequence is 12 residues long. CDR1 is MDHEN and CDR2 is SYDVKM in the germline V gene. Trimming removed 6 bases from V and 7 bases from J, with 10 bases in between. The CDR3 here is CASRSGPNEQFF. The CDR3 coding sequence is TGTGCCAGCAGATCTGGACCAAATGAGCAGTTCTTC. The whole variable domain, remainder taken from reference TRBV28 and TRBJ2-1, is DVKVTQSSRYLVKRTGEKVFLECVQDMDHENMFWYRQDPGLGLRLIYFSYDVKMKEKGDIPEGYSVSREKKERFSLILESASTNQTSMYLCASRSGPNEQFFGPGTRLTVL.